Given below is one TCR gamma chain in context. Antigen specificity is unknown. CDR1 and CDR2 (germline): GITISATS, ISYDGTV (reference sequence). The CDR3 loop spans 15 amino acids. V trimming: 0 bases; J trimming: 3 bases; junction bases outside the gene matches: 8. This sample was taken from a study of Vδ1+ human thymocytes. Overall study results and limits: Approximately 19% of thymic delta-chain sequences were Vdelta2, with few Vdelta3, unlike blood Vdelta1+ controls. Unexpected Vdelta2 sequences could cause misinterpretation of bulk repertoire data. Thymic TRG and TRD repertoires appeared highly polyclonal, with Gaussian CDR3 length distributions.

Thymocytes were sorted as CD3+ TCRVdelta1+ TCRVdelta2- after alphabeta T cell depletion. The template was reverse-transcribed extracted RNA. CDR3 amplicons came from multiplex PCR with pooled V-gene forward and constant-region reverse primers. TCRdb re-called the multiplex PCR reads using CATT. The sample has approximately 20,000 gamma-chain clones, about an eighth seen once. The chain carries TRGV9 and TRGJ1 or TRGJ2. The sample consisted of Vdelta1+ gamma-delta thymocytes from the thymus. Described subset: FACS-sorted CD3+ TCRalphabeta- TCRVdelta1+ TCRVdelta2- thymocytes. This TCR was sampled from a child less than two years old who had congenital heart surgery. The CDR3 protein is CALWEVRRIYYKKLF. CDR3 nucleotides: TGTGCCTTGTGGGAGGTGCGTAGGATTTATTATAAGAAACTCTTT.